This T cell receptor (beta chain) derives from a study of cytomegalovirus exposure and HLA in healthy donors. The study, taken as a whole, reports: When analyzed later, a missense DCLRE1C variant was found to be linked to TCR beta V- and J-gene trimming. CMV serostatus was the sole immune exposure data available. The likely origin of a cluster of highly shared sequence variants was a sequencing artifact. In an earlier analysis, about 90% or about 30%: the productive usage of most TCR beta V segments.

CDR1 is KGHSH, CDR2 LQKENI, per germline. Trimming shortened V by 5 bases and J by 8 bases, and 31 bases separated the two germline ends. CDR3 length: 19 residues. A word on this clone: Its antigen is still unknown.

PCR employed 60 Vbeta and 13 Jbeta primers. Profiling relied on immunoSEQ multiplex PCR, and the TCRdb table lists in-frame clones only, not all of them. The data hold approximately 180,000 clones, with 77% observed a single time. The sequence came from a woman aged 30 to 39 in good health and CMV-seropositive. Sample: PBMCs. This chain joins TRBV18 and TRBJ2-1; D may be TRBD2 (6 bases). CDR3 amino acids: CASSSTGRTRIYPGDEQFF. CDR3 sequence (DNA): TGTGCCAGCTCATCCACCGGAAGAACGAGAATCTACCCGGGGGATGAGCAGTTCTTC. The full variable domain, its missing parts supplied by reference TRBV18 and TRBJ2-1, is NAGVMQNPRHLVRRRGQEARLRCSPMKGHSHVYWYRQLPEEGLKFMVYLQKENIIDESGMPKERFSAEFPKEGPSILRIQQVVRGDSAAYFCASSSTGRTRIYPGDEQFFGPGTRLTVL.